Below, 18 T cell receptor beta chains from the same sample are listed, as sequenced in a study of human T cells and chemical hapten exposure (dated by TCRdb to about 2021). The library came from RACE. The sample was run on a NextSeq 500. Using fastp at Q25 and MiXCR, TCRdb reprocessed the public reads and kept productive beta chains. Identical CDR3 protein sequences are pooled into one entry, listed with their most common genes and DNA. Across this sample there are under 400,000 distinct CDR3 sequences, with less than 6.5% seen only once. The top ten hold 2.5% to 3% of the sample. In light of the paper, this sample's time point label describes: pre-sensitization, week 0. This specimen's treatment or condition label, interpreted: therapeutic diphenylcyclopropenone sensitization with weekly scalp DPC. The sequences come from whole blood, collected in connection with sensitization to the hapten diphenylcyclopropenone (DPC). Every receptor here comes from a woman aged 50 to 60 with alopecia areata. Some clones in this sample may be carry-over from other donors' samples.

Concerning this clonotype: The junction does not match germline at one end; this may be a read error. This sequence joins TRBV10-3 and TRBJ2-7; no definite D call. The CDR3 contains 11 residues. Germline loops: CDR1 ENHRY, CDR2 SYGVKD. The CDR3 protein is CAISANYQQYF. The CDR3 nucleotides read TGTGCCATCAGCGCCAACTACCAGCAGTACTTC.

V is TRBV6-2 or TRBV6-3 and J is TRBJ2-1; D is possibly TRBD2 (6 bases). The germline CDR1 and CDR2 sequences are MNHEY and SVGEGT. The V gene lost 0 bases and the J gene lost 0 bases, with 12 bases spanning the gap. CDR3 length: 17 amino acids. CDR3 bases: TGTGCCAGCAGTTACTCCTTAGCGGTTATCTCCTACAATGAGCAGTTCTTC. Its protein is CASSYSLAVISYNEQFF.

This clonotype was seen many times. The CDR3 DNA is TGTGCCACTTCGTCCTCGGGCTCCCCAGGGACCCAGTACTTC. Amino acids: CATSSSGSPGTQYF. V and J are TRBV24-1 and TRBJ2-5, with unresolved D. The CDR3 has 14 amino acids. Germline V gives CDR1 KGHDR, CDR2 SFDVKD. V lost 10 bases, J lost 7 bases, and 21 bases lay in between.

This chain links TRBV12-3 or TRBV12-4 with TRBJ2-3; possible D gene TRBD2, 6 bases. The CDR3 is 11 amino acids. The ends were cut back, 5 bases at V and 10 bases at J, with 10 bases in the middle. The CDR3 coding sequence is TGTGCCAGCAGTCAAGCGGGCTCGCAGTATTTT. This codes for CASSQAGSQYF.

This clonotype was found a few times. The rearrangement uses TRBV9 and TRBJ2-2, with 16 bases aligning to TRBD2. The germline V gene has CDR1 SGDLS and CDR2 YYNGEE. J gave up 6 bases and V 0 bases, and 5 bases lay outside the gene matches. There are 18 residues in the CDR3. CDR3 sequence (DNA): TGTGCCAGCAGCGTAGGGGGACTAGCGGGAGGGCCCGCCGGGGAGCTGTTTTTT. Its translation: CASSVGGLAGGPAGELFF.

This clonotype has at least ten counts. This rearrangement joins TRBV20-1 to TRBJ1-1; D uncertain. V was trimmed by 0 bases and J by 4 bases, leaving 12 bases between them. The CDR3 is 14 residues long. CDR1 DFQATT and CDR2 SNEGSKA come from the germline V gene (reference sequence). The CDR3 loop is CSARDLNRGTEAFF. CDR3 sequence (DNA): TGCAGTGCTAGAGATCTGAACAGAGGCACTGAAGCTTTCTTT.

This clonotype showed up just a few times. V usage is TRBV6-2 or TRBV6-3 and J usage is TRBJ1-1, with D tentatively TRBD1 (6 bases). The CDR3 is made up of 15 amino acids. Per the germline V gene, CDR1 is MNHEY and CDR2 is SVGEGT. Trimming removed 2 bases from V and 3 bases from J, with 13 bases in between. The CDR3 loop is CASSYGGGLDTEAFF. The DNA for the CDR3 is TGTGCCAGCAGTTACGGGGGGGGGCTGGACACTGAAGCTTTCTTT.

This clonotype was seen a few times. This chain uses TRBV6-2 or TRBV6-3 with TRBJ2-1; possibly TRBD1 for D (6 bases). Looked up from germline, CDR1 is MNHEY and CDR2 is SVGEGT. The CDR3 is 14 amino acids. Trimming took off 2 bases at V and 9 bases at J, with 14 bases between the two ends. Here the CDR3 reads CASSYTGQGTEQFF. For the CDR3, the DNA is TGTGCCAGCAGTTACACAGGCCAGGGGACTGAGCAGTTCTTC.

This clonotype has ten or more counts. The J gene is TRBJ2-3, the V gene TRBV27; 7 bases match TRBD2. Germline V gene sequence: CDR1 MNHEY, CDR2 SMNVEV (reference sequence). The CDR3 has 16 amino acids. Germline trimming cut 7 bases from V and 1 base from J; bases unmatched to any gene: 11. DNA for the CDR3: TGTGCCAGCACCCCCTTGGTGGCGGGGGGCACAGATACGCAGTATTTT. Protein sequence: CASTPLVAGGTDTQYF.

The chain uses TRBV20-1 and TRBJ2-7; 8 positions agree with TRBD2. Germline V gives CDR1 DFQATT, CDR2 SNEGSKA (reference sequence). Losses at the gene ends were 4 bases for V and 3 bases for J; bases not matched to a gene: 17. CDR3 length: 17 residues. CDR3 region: CSATQIPSGGPSYEQYF. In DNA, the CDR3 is TGCAGTGCTACCCAAATTCCCTCGGGAGGGCCAAGCTACGAGCAGTACTTC.

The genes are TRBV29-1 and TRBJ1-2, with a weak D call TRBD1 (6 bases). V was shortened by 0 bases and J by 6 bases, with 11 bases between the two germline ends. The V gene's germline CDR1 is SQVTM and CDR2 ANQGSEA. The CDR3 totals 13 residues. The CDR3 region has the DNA TGCAGCGTTGAAGATCGGTCAGGGGATGGCTACACCTTC. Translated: CSVEDRSGDGYTF.

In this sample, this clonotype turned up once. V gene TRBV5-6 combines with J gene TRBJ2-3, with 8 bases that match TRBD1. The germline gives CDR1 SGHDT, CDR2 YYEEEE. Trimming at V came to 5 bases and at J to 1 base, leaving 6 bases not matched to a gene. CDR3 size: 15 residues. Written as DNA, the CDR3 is TGTGCCAGCAGTCAACAACAGGGGGGCACAGATACGCAGTATTTT. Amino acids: CASSQQQGGTDTQYF. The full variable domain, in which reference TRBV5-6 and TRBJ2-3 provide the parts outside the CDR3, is DAGVTQSPTHLIKTRGQQVTLRCSPKSGHDTVSWYQQALGQGPQFIFQYYEEEERQRGNFPDRFSGHQFPNYSSELNVNALLLGDSALYLCASSQQQGGTDTQYFGPGTRLTVL.

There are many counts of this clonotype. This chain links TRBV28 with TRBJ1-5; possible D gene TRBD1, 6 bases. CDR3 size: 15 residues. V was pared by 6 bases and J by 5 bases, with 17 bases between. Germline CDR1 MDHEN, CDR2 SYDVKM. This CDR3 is CASSLEGRGYQPQHF. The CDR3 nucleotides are TGTGCCAGCAGCCTTGAGGGCAGGGGATATCAGCCCCAGCATTTT. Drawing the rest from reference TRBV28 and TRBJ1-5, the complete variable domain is DVKVTQSSRYLVKRTGEKVFLECVQDMDHENMFWYRQDPGLGLRLIYFSYDVKMKEKGDIPEGYSVSREKKERFSLILESASTNQTSMYLCASSLEGRGYQPQHFGDGTRLSIL.

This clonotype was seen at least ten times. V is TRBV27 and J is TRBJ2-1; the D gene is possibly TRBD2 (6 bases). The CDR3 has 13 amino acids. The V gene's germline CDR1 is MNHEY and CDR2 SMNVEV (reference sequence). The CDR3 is CVSGRGPYNEQFF. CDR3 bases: TGTGTCTCAGGGCGGGGCCCTTACAATGAGCAGTTCTTC.

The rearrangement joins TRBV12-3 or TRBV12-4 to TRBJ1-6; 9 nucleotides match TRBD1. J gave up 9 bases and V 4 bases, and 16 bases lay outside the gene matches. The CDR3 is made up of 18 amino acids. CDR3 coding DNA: TGTGCCAGCAGTTCCCACCCCGCTTCCGGGACAGGGAGTTCACCCCTCCACTTT. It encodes CASSSHPASGTGSSPLHF.

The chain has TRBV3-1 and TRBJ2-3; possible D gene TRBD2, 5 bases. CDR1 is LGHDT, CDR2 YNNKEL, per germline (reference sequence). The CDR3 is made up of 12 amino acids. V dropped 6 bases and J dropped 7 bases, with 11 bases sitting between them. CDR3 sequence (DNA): TGTGCCAGCAGTCATACTAGGAATACGCAGTATTTT. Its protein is CASSHTRNTQYF.

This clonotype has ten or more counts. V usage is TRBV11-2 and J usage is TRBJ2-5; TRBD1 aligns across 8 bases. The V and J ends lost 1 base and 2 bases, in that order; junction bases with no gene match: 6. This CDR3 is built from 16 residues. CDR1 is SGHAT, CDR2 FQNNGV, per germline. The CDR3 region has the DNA TGTGCCAGCAGCTTAGTCTACAGGGGGTCGCAAGAGACCCAGTACTTC. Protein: CASSLVYRGSQETQYF.

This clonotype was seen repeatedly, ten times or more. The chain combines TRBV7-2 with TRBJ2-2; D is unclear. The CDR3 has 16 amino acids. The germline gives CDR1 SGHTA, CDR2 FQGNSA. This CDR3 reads CACHTDGRFDTGELFF. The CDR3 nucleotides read TGTGCTTGCCACACAGACGGAAGGTTCGACACCGGGGAGCTGTTTTTT.